This T cell receptor (beta chain) derives from a study of blood T cell repertoires in COVID-19. Study summary: Samples came from the United States, Italy and Spain, spanning acute and convalescent COVID-19.

This clone was observed once. Here immunoSEQ multiplex PCR was the method, and the copy in TCRdb shows in-frame clones only, minus some. In the table there are approximately 270,000 clones, 70% to 90% of which are singletons. V dropped 6 bases and J dropped 3 bases, with 8 bases sitting between them. This CDR3 has 12 amino acids. The sample was peripheral blood. The clonotype originates from a man at least 80 years old with acute or convalescent COVID-19. The chain combines TRBV12-3 or TRBV12-4 with TRBJ1-1; D remains ambiguous. DNA for the CDR3: TGTGCCAGCAGGGAGACCTACACTGAAGCTTTCTTT. Translating gives CASRETYTEAFF.